The 20 T cell receptor beta chains below come from one sample, sequenced in a study of blood T cell repertoires in COVID-19. Using immunoSEQ multiplex PCR, the repertoire was profiled, and TCRdb retains in-frame clones only, with some absent. This table has 180,000 or so clones, approximately 90% appearing once. Specimen: peripheral blood. Receptor source: a woman older than 75 in a cohort sampled during active or convalescent COVID-19.

The chain recombines TRBV4-1 with TRBJ2-7; 7 bases align to TRBD2. Per germline, CDR1 MGHRA and CDR2 YSYEKL. This CDR3 is 15 amino acids long. Trimming cost V 2 bases and J 2 bases; bases outside gene matches: 6. The CDR3 DNA reads TGCGCCAGCAGCCAAAAGCGGGAACTTCCCTACGAGCAGTACGTC. It translates to CASSQKRELPYEQYV.

This chain links TRBV3-1 (or the pseudogene TRBV3-2) with TRBJ2-1, with a tentative D call TRBD1 (6 bases). The CDR3 sequence is 16 residues long. Germline V gene data show CDR1 as LGHDT and CDR2 as YNNKEL (reference sequence). The V end lost 0 bases, the J end lost 2 bases, and 11 bases lay between the germline ends. This CDR3 reads CASSQEGGTTYNEQFF. In DNA, the CDR3 is TGTGCCAGCAGCCAAGAAGGGGGAACTACCTACAATGAGCAGTTCTTC.

This clone was picked up a small number of times. This rearrangement joins TRBV28 to TRBJ1-1, with D unresolved. This CDR3 is built from 12 residues. The V gene's germline CDR1 is MDHEN and CDR2 SYDVKM. The V end lost 1 base, the J end lost 4 bases, and 4 bases lay between the germline ends. The CDR3 DNA sequence: TGTGCCAGCAGTTTATTACTCACTGAAGCTTTCTTT. It yields the protein CASSLLLTEAFF.

The chain employs TRBV21-1 and TRBJ2-3; the D call in the table, TRBD1, was not verified against the DNA. TRBV21-1 is described as a pseudogene. This CDR3 has 17 residues. The CDR3 bases are TGTGCCAGCAGCAAAAAATATTCCGACAGGGAATATGATACGCAGTATTTT. Translated: CASSKKYSDREYDTQYF.

The chain couples TRBV5-4 to TRBJ2-3; tentative D call: TRBD2 (5 bases). V lost 4 bases and J 7 bases, leaving 13 bases between the germline ends. The CDR3 has 13 amino acids. CDR1 is SGHNT, CDR2 YYREEE, per germline (reference sequence). This chain's CDR3 is CASSDKLVNTQYF. The DNA of the CDR3 is TGTGCCAGCAGCGACAAACTAGTTAATACGCAGTATTTT.

The chain joins TRBV27 to TRBJ1-5; TRBD1 might be the D (5 bases). Germline V gives CDR1 MNHEY, CDR2 SMNVEV (reference sequence). Between the trimmed V and J ends, which lost 6 bases and 5 bases, there was a span of 11 bases. The CDR3 has 13 amino acids. The CDR3 region is CASSRSRDQPQHF. The CDR3 DNA reads TGTGCCAGCAGCCGATCCAGGGATCAGCCCCAGCATTTT.

The chain joins TRBV5-1 to TRBJ2-7; 8 nucleotides match TRBD1. V was clipped by 5 bases and J by 2 bases; unmatched bases: 6. The germline gives CDR1 SGHRS, CDR2 YFSETQ. This CDR3 has 14 residues. CDR3 protein: CASRLGTGAYEQYF. In DNA form, the CDR3 reads TGCGCCAGCAGACTAGGGACAGGAGCCTACGAGCAGTACTTC.

V is TRBV25-1 and J is TRBJ1-5; the D gene is possibly TRBD1 (6 bases). Germline CDR1 is MGHDK and CDR2 is SYGVNS. CDR3 length: 18 residues. Deletions cut 6 bases from V and 0 bases from J, with 21 bases between. The CDR3 DNA is TGTGCCAGCAGCGGACAGTCCGATTACGACTATAGCAATCAGCCCCAGCATTTT. This codes for CASSGQSDYDYSNQPQHF.

The gene calls are TRBV5-1 and TRBJ2-7, with 7 bases fitting TRBD1. Losses at the gene ends were 0 bases for V and 5 bases for J; bases not matched to a gene: 5. Germline CDR1 is SGHRS and CDR2 is YFSETQ. The CDR3 runs to 14 residues. CDR3 DNA sequence: TGCGCCAGCAGCTTGGGGGGGACAGTGGACGAGCAGTACTTC. Its protein is CASSLGGTVDEQYF.

This clone was observed a single time. The chain combines TRBV3-1 (or the pseudogene TRBV3-2) with TRBJ1-2; 8 nucleotides agree with TRBD1. CDR3 length: 16 residues. With V trimmed by 5 bases and J by 4 bases, 12 bases remained unmatched. CDR1 and CDR2 from the germline V gene are LGHDT and YNNKEL (reference sequence). The CDR3 reads CASSSLDRAQVYGYTF. The CDR3 coding sequence is TGTGCCAGCAGCTCCCTGGACAGGGCACAAGTCTATGGCTACACCTTC.

This sequence joins TRBV25-1 and TRBJ2-1; D might be TRBD1 (6 bases). The CDR3 is 15 residues long. Trimming took off 5 bases at V and 5 bases at J, with 16 bases between the two ends. Germline assignment: CDR1 MGHDK and CDR2 SYGVNS. The CDR3 sequence: CASSQSGTPNNEQFF. In DNA, the CDR3 is TGTGCCAGCAGTCAATCCGGGACACCTAACAATGAGCAGTTCTTC.

The rearrangement links TRBV6-2 or TRBV6-3 to TRBJ2-2; 12 nucleotides line up with TRBD1. The germline CDR1 and CDR2 sequences are MNHEY and SVGEGT. The J segment lost 7 bases and the V segment lost 4 bases, leaving 4 bases of the junction unmatched. This CDR3 region has 15 residues. As DNA, the CDR3 is TGTGCCAGCAGTTCCGGGACAGGGGGCCTCGGGGAGCTGTTTTTT. This codes for CASSSGTGGLGELFF.

This clone has more than one count but fewer than ten. J is TRBJ1-4 and V is TRBV7-8, with no clear D. CDR3 size: 17 residues. Germline values: CDR1 SGHVS, CDR2 FQNEAQ. Trimming stripped 7 bases from V and 7 bases from J, with 25 bases between. The CDR3 sequence is CASTLGRYGLEGEKLFF. The CDR3 DNA reads as TGTGCCAGCACTCTTGGACGGTACGGGCTAGAGGGTGAAAAACTGTTTTTT.

The rearrangement uses TRBV4-3 and TRBJ2-2, with a tentative D call TRBD1 (6 bases). This CDR3 is 15 amino acids long. CDR1 is LGHNA, CDR2 YSLEER, per germline. V shed 4 bases and J shed 0 bases, with 9 bases lying between them. The CDR3 here is CASSLGQTNTGELFF. The CDR3 bases are TGCGCCAGCAGCCTGGGACAAACGAACACCGGGGAGCTGTTTTTT.

The chain links TRBV7-9 to TRBJ2-7; 8 bases are a match to TRBD1. The J segment lost 3 bases and the V segment lost 3 bases, leaving 4 bases of the junction unmatched. Germline V lookup: CDR1 SEHNR, CDR2 FQNEAQ (reference sequence). This CDR3 is built from 14 residues. CDR3 sequence reads: CASSFKGQGYEQYF. The CDR3, as DNA: TGTGCCAGCAGCTTTAAAGGACAGGGCTACGAGCAGTACTTC.

The J gene is TRBJ2-5, the V gene TRBV15; perhaps TRBD1 as D (5 bases). The CDR3 is 13 residues long. CDR1 is LNHNV and CDR2 is YYDKDF in the germline V gene (reference sequence). V was clipped by 0 bases and J by 5 bases, with 7 bases between them. The CDR3 nucleotides are TGTGCCACCAGCAGAGAGGGGCGGGAGACCCAGTACTTC. This gives the protein CATSREGRETQYF. The variable domain in full, with the rest retrieved from reference TRBV15 and TRBJ2-5, is DAMVIQNPRYQVTQFGKPVTLSCSQTLNHNVMYWYQQKSSQAPKLLFHYYDKDFNNEADTPDNFQSRRPNTSFCFLDIRSPGLGDTAMYLCATSREGRETQYFGPGTRLLVL.

The chain uses TRBV7-9 and TRBJ2-1; D uncertain. Germline CDR1 and CDR2: SEHNR and FQNEAQ (reference sequence). This CDR3 is 13 amino acids long. V was trimmed by 7 bases and J by 4 bases, leaving 11 bases between them. The CDR3 loop is CASNPRNYNEQFF. The CDR3 nucleotides are TGTGCCAGCAACCCCAGGAATTACAATGAGCAGTTCTTC.

The chain combines TRBV18 with TRBJ1-2; possibly TRBD1 for D (6 bases). V lost 3 bases and J lost 0, with 14 bases in between. Germline CDR1 is KGHSH and CDR2 is LQKENI. The CDR3 has 16 residues. The CDR3 DNA sequence: TGTGCCAGCTCACCTCAGAGGGACATCTCTAACTATGGCTACACCTTC. Translating gives CASSPQRDISNYGYTF.

The sample holds a few counts of this clone. The V and J genes are TRBV11-3 and TRBJ1-1, with D possibly being TRBD1 (6 bases). Germline V gives CDR1 SGHNT, CDR2 YENEEA. Trimming left V 5 bases short and J 1 base short, with 17 bases between. There are 16 residues in the CDR3. The CDR3 sequence: CASSPPRDTENTEAFF. The CDR3 region has the DNA TGTGCCAGCAGCCCTCCCCGGGACACTGAGAACACTGAAGCTTTCTTT.

J is TRBJ2-7 and V is TRBV28, with D unresolved. There are 11 residues in the CDR3. The V and J ends lost 7 bases and 5 bases respectively, with 9 bases between them. Germline V gives CDR1 MDHEN, CDR2 SYDVKM. The CDR3 DNA follows: TGTGCCAGCAAAGGCGGTGACGAGCAGTACTTC. Amino acids: CASKGGDEQYF.